The 10 T cell receptor beta chains reported below all come from one sample, sequenced in a study of blood T cell repertoires in COVID-19. Assay: immunoSEQ multiplex PCR; the TCRdb copy retains only in-frame clones and omits some. The sample yields roughly 380,000 clones, about 91% seen once. Sequenced material: peripheral blood. These receptors came from a middle-aged woman with COVID-19, enrolled during active disease.

The V and J genes are TRBV3-1 (or the pseudogene TRBV3-2) and TRBJ1-6; D is ambiguous. The CDR3 has 14 residues. Germline CDR1 LGHDT, CDR2 YNNKEL (reference sequence). V lost 4 bases and J 9 bases, leaving 13 bases between the germline ends. As DNA, the CDR3 is TGTGCCAGCAGCCCCTCTCGCGGGTTTTCACCCCTCCACTTT. This sequence encodes CASSPSRGFSPLHF.

CDR3 loop: CASTLTRSDTQYF. The CDR3 DNA reads TGTGCCAGCACCCTGACTCGATCAGATACGCAGTATTTT. V and J are TRBV12-3 or TRBV12-4 and TRBJ2-3; D not certain. V gave up 7 bases and J gave up 4 bases, with 12 bases separating them. This CDR3 contains 13 residues.

The chain employs TRBV6-6 and TRBJ1-1; D unclear. The CDR3 is 14 amino acids. With 6 bases removed from V and 5 bases from J, the gap between germline ends came to 16 bases. CDR1 and CDR2 (germline): MNHNY, SVGAGI (reference sequence). The CDR3 loop reads CASRPGRRGTEAFF. The CDR3 bases are TGTGCCAGCAGGCCGGGGAGGCGGGGAACTGAAGCTTTCTTT.

The chain couples TRBV2 to TRBJ2-5, with D perhaps TRBD1 (6 bases). Trimming shortened V by 7 bases and J by 0 bases, and 12 bases separated the two germline ends. The CDR3 length is 14 residues. CDR1 and CDR2 from the germline V gene are SNHLY and FYNNEI. This chain's CDR3 is CASTTNRDQETQYF. The CDR3 DNA reads TGTGCCAGCACCACAAACAGGGACCAAGAGACCCAGTACTTC.

The V gene is TRBV7-9, the J gene TRBJ1-2; 7 positions match TRBD1. Germline assignment: CDR1 SEHNR and CDR2 FQNEAQ (reference sequence). With V trimmed by 5 bases and J by 4 bases, 10 bases remained unmatched. CDR3 size: 15 residues. DNA for the CDR3: TGTGCCAGCAGCCCGAGGGGGCAGGGCGGCTATGGCTACACCTTC. It is translated as CASSPRGQGGYGYTF.

This chain uses TRBV30 with TRBJ1-2, with a possible D match to TRBD1 (6 bases). In germline, CDR1 is GTSNPN, CDR2 SVGIG (reference sequence). With 5 bases removed from V and 3 bases from J, the gap between germline ends came to 16 bases. The CDR3 loop spans 14 amino acids. CDR3 DNA: TGTGCCTGGGGTTATGGGACATTCGACTATGGCTACACCTTC. As protein: CAWGYGTFDYGYTF.

This chain joins TRBV4-3 and TRBJ2-5; 7 bases align to TRBD2. The CDR3 loop spans 16 amino acids. Germline trimming cut 1 base from V and 6 bases from J; bases unmatched to any gene: 11. The germline gives CDR1 LGHNA, CDR2 YSLEER. For the CDR3, the DNA is TGCGCCAGCAGCCAAGGGGTGAGCGGGGTCCCCCAGACCCAGTACTTC. It is translated as CASSQGVSGVPQTQYF.

The chain uses TRBV6-1 and TRBJ2-7, with TRBD1 matching over 8 bases. With 2 bases clipped from V and 7 bases from J, the junction kept 10 bases outside the gene matches. This CDR3 is 15 amino acids long. In germline, CDR1 is MNHNS, CDR2 SASEGT. The CDR3 region has the DNA TGTGCCAGCAGTGAACTAGGGGACAGGTTCAGGGAGCAGTACTTC. Amino acids: CASSELGDRFREQYF.

V gene TRBV18 combines with J gene TRBJ2-1, with 10 positions matching TRBD1. Germline V gene data show CDR1 as KGHSH and CDR2 as LQKENI. CDR3 length equals 14 residues. The trim removed 2 bases at V and 6 bases at J, leaving 1 base unmatched. CDR3 loop: CASSPGDRGNEQFF. DNA for the CDR3: TGTGCCAGCTCACCAGGGGACAGGGGCAATGAGCAGTTCTTC.

This chain joins TRBV18 and TRBJ2-7; TRBD1 agrees at 9 bases. With 3 bases clipped from V and 3 bases from J, the junction kept 3 bases outside the gene matches. Germline loops: CDR1 KGHSH, CDR2 LQKENI. This CDR3 contains 14 residues. The CDR3 reads CASSPDRGDYEQYF. CDR3 coding DNA: TGTGCCAGCTCACCGGACAGGGGTGACTACGAGCAGTACTTC.